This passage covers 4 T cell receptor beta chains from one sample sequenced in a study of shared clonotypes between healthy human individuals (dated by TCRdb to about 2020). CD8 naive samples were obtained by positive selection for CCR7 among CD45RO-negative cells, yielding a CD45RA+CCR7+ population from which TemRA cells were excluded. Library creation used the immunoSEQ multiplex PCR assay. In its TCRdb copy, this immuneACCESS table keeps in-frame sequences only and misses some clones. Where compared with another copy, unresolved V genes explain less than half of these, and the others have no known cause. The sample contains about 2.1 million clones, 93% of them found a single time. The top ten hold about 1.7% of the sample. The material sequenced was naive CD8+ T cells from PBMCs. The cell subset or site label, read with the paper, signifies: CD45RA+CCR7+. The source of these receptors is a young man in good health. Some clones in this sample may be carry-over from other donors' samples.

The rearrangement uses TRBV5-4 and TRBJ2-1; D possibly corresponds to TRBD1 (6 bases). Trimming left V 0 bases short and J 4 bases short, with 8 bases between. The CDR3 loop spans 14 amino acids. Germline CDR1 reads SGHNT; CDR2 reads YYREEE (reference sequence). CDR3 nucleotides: TGTGCCAGCAGCTTGGAGGACAGTTACAATGAGCAGTTCTTC. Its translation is CASSLEDSYNEQFF. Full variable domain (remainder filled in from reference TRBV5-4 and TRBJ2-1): ETGVTQSPTHLIKTRGQQVTLRCSSQSGHNTVSWYQQALGQGPQFIFQYYREEENGRGNFPPRFSGLQFPNYSSELNVNALELDDSALYLCASSLEDSYNEQFFGPGTRLTVL.

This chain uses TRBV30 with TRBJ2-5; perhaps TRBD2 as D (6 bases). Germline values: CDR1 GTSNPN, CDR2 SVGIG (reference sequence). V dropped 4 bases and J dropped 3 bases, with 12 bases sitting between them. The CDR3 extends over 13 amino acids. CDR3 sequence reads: CAWIRDSEETQYF. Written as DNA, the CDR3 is TGTGCCTGGATTCGGGACTCCGAAGAGACCCAGTACTTC.

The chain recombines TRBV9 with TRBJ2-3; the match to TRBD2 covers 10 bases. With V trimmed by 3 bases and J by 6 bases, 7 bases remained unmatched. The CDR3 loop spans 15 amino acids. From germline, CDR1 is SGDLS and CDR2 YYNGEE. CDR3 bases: TGTGCCAGCAGCGCACCTAGCGGGAGCAGGGATACGCAGTATTTT. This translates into CASSAPSGSRDTQYF.

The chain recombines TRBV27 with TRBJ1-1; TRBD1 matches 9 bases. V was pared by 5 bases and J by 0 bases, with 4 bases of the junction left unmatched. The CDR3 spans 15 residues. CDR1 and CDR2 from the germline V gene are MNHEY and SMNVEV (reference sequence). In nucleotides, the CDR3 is TGTGCCAGCAGTATGGGACAGGGCATGAACACTGAAGCTTTCTTT. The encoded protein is CASSMGQGMNTEAFF.